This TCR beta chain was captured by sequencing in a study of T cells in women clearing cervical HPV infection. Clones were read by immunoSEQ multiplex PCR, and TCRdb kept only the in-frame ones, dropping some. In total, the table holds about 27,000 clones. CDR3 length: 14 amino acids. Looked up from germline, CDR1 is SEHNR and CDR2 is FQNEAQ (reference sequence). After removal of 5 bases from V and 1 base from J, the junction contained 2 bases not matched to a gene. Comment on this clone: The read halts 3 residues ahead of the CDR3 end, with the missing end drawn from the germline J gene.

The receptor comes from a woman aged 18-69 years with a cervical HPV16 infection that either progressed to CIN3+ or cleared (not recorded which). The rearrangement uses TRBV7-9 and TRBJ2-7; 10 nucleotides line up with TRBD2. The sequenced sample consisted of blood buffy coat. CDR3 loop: CASSSSGGSYEQYF. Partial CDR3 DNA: TGTGCCAGCAGCAGTAGCGGGGGGTCCTACGAG.